The 30 T cell receptor beta chains reported below all come from one sample, sequenced in a study of blood T cell repertoires in COVID-19. Profiled with immunoSEQ multiplex PCR; TCRdb holds only in-frame clones, not every one. The repertoire holds about 160,000 clones, approximately 81% seen once, with 5.6% in the top ten. The sample comprised PBMCs or T cells enriched from blood (not recorded which). Every receptor here comes from a woman aged 40 to 49 with acute COVID-19.

The chain employs TRBV25-1 and TRBJ1-6; D not certain. The CDR3 extends over 18 amino acids. CDR1 is MGHDK and CDR2 is SYGVNS in the germline V gene. The V end lost 2 bases, the J end lost 6 bases, and 20 bases lay between the germline ends. The CDR3 loop reads CASSERGFGGSINSPLHF. For the CDR3, the DNA is TGTGCCAGCAGTGAACGCGGTTTTGGCGGGTCTATTAATTCACCCCTCCACTTT.

The V and J genes are TRBV5-4 and TRBJ2-1; 16 bases align to TRBD2. This CDR3 comprises 16 residues. V shed 4 bases and J 4 bases; nucleotides not matched to a gene: 2. Germline assignment: CDR1 SGHNT and CDR2 YYREEE (reference sequence). The CDR3 is CASSLGLAGGYNEQFF. In nucleotides, the CDR3 is TGTGCCAGCAGCCTGGGACTAGCGGGAGGGTACAATGAGCAGTTCTTC. Drawing the rest from reference TRBV5-4 and TRBJ2-1, the complete variable domain is ETGVTQSPTHLIKTRGQQVTLRCSSQSGHNTVSWYQQALGQGPQFIFQYYREEENGRGNFPPRFSGLQFPNYSSELNVNALELDDSALYLCASSLGLAGGYNEQFFGPGTRLTVL.

The J gene is TRBJ1-2, the V gene TRBV2; TRBD1 might be the D (6 bases). The V gene's germline CDR1 is SNHLY and CDR2 FYNNEI. Trimming took off 8 bases at V and 3 bases at J, with 13 bases between the two ends. CDR3 length equals 13 residues. The DNA for the CDR3 is TGTGCCAGCCGTCGGACAGTGGACTATGGCTACACCTTC. Its translation is CASRRTVDYGYTF.

This clone was counted once. The V and J genes are TRBV2 and TRBJ1-2; 9 bases agree with TRBD1. The CDR3 spans 12 residues. Germline V gene lookup returns CDR1 SNHLY and CDR2 FYNNEI. The junction had 7 bases not matched to a gene; V was cut back by 9 bases and J by 8 bases. The CDR3 DNA is TGTGCCAGTAAACAGGGGGCGGAGGGCTACACCTTC. This translates into CASKQGAEGYTF.

The CDR3 DNA reads TGTGCCAGCAGGCGAGTACAGGGCTACACCTTC. This codes for CASRRVQGYTF. This chain joins TRBV5-6 and TRBJ1-2, with D hard to call. CDR3 length equals 11 residues. The ends were cut back, 5 bases at V and 8 bases at J, with 10 bases in the middle. CDR1 and CDR2 (germline): SGHDT, YYEEEE.

The gene calls are TRBV7-9 and TRBJ2-2; weak D call: TRBD1 (6 bases). V was pared by 1 base and J by 1 base, with 13 bases between. The CDR3 is 17 residues long. From germline, CDR1 is SEHNR and CDR2 FQNEAQ (reference sequence). CDR3 residues: CASSLDLGRGNTGELFF. Written as DNA, the CDR3 is TGTGCCAGCAGCTTAGATTTGGGCAGGGGGAACACCGGGGAGCTGTTTTTT.

The chain's CDR3 is CASRIGTSSYNEQFF. CDR3 coding DNA: TGTGCCAGCAGGATTGGGACTAGCTCCTACAATGAGCAGTTCTTC. This chain links TRBV27 with TRBJ2-1; TRBD2 aligns across 8 bases. This CDR3 has 15 amino acids. In germline, CDR1 is MNHEY, CDR2 SMNVEV (reference sequence). V was clipped by 6 bases and J by 0 bases; unmatched bases: 4.

The chain recombines TRBV9 with TRBJ2-3, with TRBD2 as a possible D gene (5 bases). This CDR3 has 16 amino acids. The V end lost 4 bases, the J end lost 1 base, and 16 bases lay between the germline ends. Germline V gene sequence: CDR1 SGDLS, CDR2 YYNGEE. The CDR3 DNA is TGTGCCAGCAGCTCCAGGCGGGTCCTCGGCACAGATACGCAGTATTTT. It codes for CASSSRRVLGTDTQYF.

This clone was seen just once. The chain employs TRBV2 and TRBJ1-2; 9 nucleotides agree with TRBD1. The V gene end was trimmed by 3 bases and the J gene end by 7 bases; junction bases not matched to a gene: 12. Germline V CDR1 and CDR2: SNHLY, FYNNEI. The CDR3 has 16 amino acids. The CDR3 sequence: CASSDGTGPLSGGYTF. Here the CDR3 DNA reads TGTGCCAGCAGTGATGGGACAGGGCCGTTGAGTGGTGGCTACACCTTC. Complete variable domain (other parts from reference TRBV2 and TRBJ1-2): EPEVTQTPSHQVTQMGQEVILRCVPISNHLYFYWYRQILGQKVEFLVSFYNNEISEKSEIFDDQFSVERPDGSNFTLKIRSTKLEDSAMYFCASSDGTGPLSGGYTFGSGTRLTVV.

The rearrangement links TRBV4-1 to TRBJ1-6, with unresolved D. This CDR3 is 16 amino acids long. Looked up from germline, CDR1 is MGHRA and CDR2 is YSYEKL. With 0 bases removed from V and 6 bases from J, the gap between germline ends came to 12 bases. Here the CDR3 DNA reads TGCGCCAGCAGCCAAGATTCGGGGAATTTTAATTCACCCCTCCACTTT. Its protein product is CASSQDSGNFNSPLHF.

The chain links TRBV27 to TRBJ2-1, with 10 bases lining up with TRBD2. This CDR3 contains 15 residues. The trim removed 3 bases at V and 10 bases at J, leaving 9 bases unmatched. Germline V CDR1 and CDR2: MNHEY, SMNVEV (reference sequence). This CDR3 is CASSFSQREGREQFF. The CDR3 DNA is TGTGCCAGCAGTTTCAGCCAGCGGGAGGGTCGGGAGCAGTTCTTC.

V and J are TRBV19 and TRBJ1-2; 9 positions agree with TRBD1. The CDR3 is made up of 16 amino acids. V gave up 4 bases and J gave up 3 bases; unmatched junction bases: 9. Germline V gene lookup returns CDR1 LNHDA and CDR2 SQIVND (reference sequence). The CDR3 DNA sequence: TGTGCCAGTAGTACCGGGACAGGGAAGGTGGACTATGGCTACACCTTC. Translation gives CASSTGTGKVDYGYTF.

The chain joins TRBV5-1 to TRBJ2-3, with 13 bases that match TRBD2. Germline values: CDR1 SGHRS, CDR2 YFSETQ. J was trimmed by 0 bases and V by 4 bases; bases with no gene match: 8. CDR3 length: 18 amino acids. Here the CDR3 reads CASSPGLAGPPSTDTQYF. The CDR3 bases are TGCGCCAGCAGCCCGGGACTAGCGGGACCCCCTAGCACAGATACGCAGTATTTT.

This rearrangement joins TRBV10-3 to TRBJ2-5, with 12 bases aligning to TRBD2. The germline gives CDR1 ENHRY, CDR2 SYGVKD. CDR3 length: 15 residues. The J segment lost 4 bases and the V segment lost 6 bases, leaving 6 bases of the junction unmatched. DNA of the CDR3: TGTGCCATCAGCCCAACTAGCGGGAGGCCAGAGACCCAGTACTTC. The encoded protein is CAISPTSGRPETQYF.

The J gene is TRBJ1-1, the V gene TRBV9; D uncertain. The CDR3 spans 17 residues. Germline CDR1 reads SGDLS; CDR2 reads YYNGEE. V shed 4 bases and J shed 6 bases, with 25 bases lying between them. The CDR3 region has the DNA TGTGCCAGCAGCCCAGGCCTTAATATACCCGGGAGCTCTGAAGCTTTCTTT. Translation: CASSPGLNIPGSSEAFF.

V and J are TRBV27 and TRBJ1-6; 7 nucleotides align to TRBD1. The CDR3 runs 14 residues. In germline, CDR1 is MNHEY, CDR2 SMNVEV (reference sequence). After removal of 6 bases from V and 6 bases from J, the junction contained 5 bases not matched to a gene. Here the CDR3 DNA reads TGTGCCAGCAGAGGGACAGCCTTTAATTCACCCCTCCACTTT. As protein: CASRGTAFNSPLHF.

The rearrangement links TRBV6-1 to TRBJ1-1, with 7 bases identical to TRBD1. The CDR3 loop spans 15 amino acids. The junction had 5 bases not matched to a gene; V was cut back by 4 bases and J by 0 bases. Germline CDR1 MNHNS, CDR2 SASEGT. The CDR3 DNA follows: TGTGCCAGCAGTGGGGGACAGTGGATGAACACTGAAGCTTTCTTT. Translation: CASSGGQWMNTEAFF.

The chain combines TRBV11-2 with TRBJ2-2, with a possible D match to TRBD2 (5 bases). The CDR3 totals 16 residues. V dropped 1 base and J dropped 6 bases, with 15 bases sitting between them. Germline V gene sequence: CDR1 SGHAT, CDR2 FQNNGV. DNA of the CDR3: TGTGCCAGCAGCTTAGGCCCAGATGGAGGCGCCGGGGAGCTGTTTTTT. This translates into CASSLGPDGGAGELFF.

The CDR3 here is CASSLGLREIYEQYF. The CDR3 DNA follows: TGCGCCAGCAGCTTGGGGCTGCGGGAAATCTACGAGCAGTACTTC. The rearrangement uses TRBV5-1 and TRBJ2-7; possibly TRBD2 for D (6 bases). Germline CDR1 and CDR2: SGHRS and YFSETQ. CDR3 length: 15 residues. Deletions cut 0 bases from V and 3 bases from J, with 13 bases between.

This chain connects TRBV29-1 to TRBJ2-3, with TRBD2 as a possible D gene (6 bases). Per germline, CDR1 SQVTM and CDR2 ANQGSEA. The CDR3 is 14 amino acids. The V end was cut by 1 base, the J end by 2 bases, with 10 bases between. CDR3 nucleotide sequence: TGCAGCGTTGAAGGGGCGGGGATCACAGATACGCAGTATTTT. Encoded protein: CSVEGAGITDTQYF.

This chain links TRBV5-1 with TRBJ2-3; D is ambiguous. Germline V gives CDR1 SGHRS, CDR2 YFSETQ. There are 14 residues in the CDR3. V lost 0 bases and J 3 bases, leaving 8 bases between the germline ends. The CDR3 bases are TGCGCCAGCAGCTTGGAATCCGTAACAGATACGCAGTATTTT. Its protein product is CASSLESVTDTQYF.

V usage is TRBV30 and J usage is TRBJ1-5; D call uncertain. With 3 bases removed from V and 3 bases from J, the gap between germline ends came to 15 bases. The CDR3 runs 15 residues. Germline V gene lookup returns CDR1 GTSNPN and CDR2 SVGIG (reference sequence). For the CDR3, the DNA is TGTGCCTGGAGCTCGGGGAATGGTCCCAATCAGCCCCAGCATTTT. It codes for CAWSSGNGPNQPQHF.

The V call is TRBV19, the J call TRBJ2-3; no definite D call. CDR1 is LNHDA, CDR2 SQIVND, per germline (reference sequence). CDR3 length: 12 amino acids. V shed 7 bases and J shed 5 bases, with 10 bases lying between them. Here the CDR3 reads CASISEVDTQYF. In DNA, the CDR3 is TGTGCCAGTATCAGCGAGGTAGATACGCAGTATTTT. Variable domain in full (rest from reference TRBV19 and TRBJ2-3): DGGITQSPKYLFRKEGQNVTLSCEQNLNHDAMYWYRQDPGQGLRLIYYSQIVNDFQKGDIAEGYSVSREKKESFPLTVTSAQKNPTAFYLCASISEVDTQYFGPGTRLTVL.

The rearrangement uses TRBV18 and TRBJ2-2; D may be TRBD1 (5 bases). Germline V CDR1 and CDR2: KGHSH, LQKENI. The length of the CDR3 is 13 residues. V dropped 2 bases and J dropped 9 bases, with 10 bases sitting between them. As DNA, the CDR3 is TGTGCCAGCTCACCAAGCGACAGCAGGGAGCTGTTTTTT. Amino acid sequence: CASSPSDSRELFF.

This CDR3 is CASSPYSGGGTDTQYF. The CDR3 nucleotides read TGTGCCAGTAGTCCCTATAGCGGGGGAGGCACAGATACGCAGTATTTT. The rearrangement uses TRBV19 and TRBJ2-3; TRBD2 aligns across 9 bases. This CDR3 region has 16 residues. Per germline, CDR1 LNHDA and CDR2 SQIVND (reference sequence). Losses at the gene ends were 5 bases for V and 1 base for J; bases not matched to a gene: 7.

The chain employs TRBV7-2 and TRBJ1-2; maybe TRBD1 (6 bases). CDR3 length: 14 amino acids. CDR1 is SGHTA, CDR2 FQGNSA, per germline. V shed 9 bases and J shed 1 base, with 15 bases lying between them. CDR3 in amino acids: CASAPGGHNYGYTF. The CDR3 DNA is TGTGCCAGTGCTCCGGGGGGCCATAACTATGGCTACACCTTC.

The rearrangement links TRBV11-2 to TRBJ1-1; 10 bases are shared with TRBD1. This CDR3 comprises 15 residues. Germline CDR1 reads SGHAT; CDR2 reads FQNNGV. The ends lost 2 bases at V and 3 bases at J; junction bases unmatched: 3. The DNA of the CDR3 is TGTGCCAGCAGCTTATCGACAGGGGGCGACACTGAAGCTTTCTTT. It translates to CASSLSTGGDTEAFF.

This chain uses TRBV11-2 with TRBJ2-7, with D uncertain. CDR3 length equals 13 residues. Trimming removed 0 bases from V and 1 base from J, with 4 bases in between. CDR1 SGHAT and CDR2 FQNNGV come from the germline V gene. CDR3 bases: TGTGCCAGCAGCTTAGACAGTTCCTACGAGCAGTACGTC. Its protein is CASSLDSSYEQYV.

The chain links TRBV5-4 to TRBJ1-1, with a possible D match to TRBD1 (6 bases). The length of the CDR3 is 15 residues. Trimming cost V 0 bases and J 8 bases, with 17 bases left between them. In germline, CDR1 is SGHNT, CDR2 YYREEE (reference sequence). The CDR3 DNA is TGTGCCAGCAGCTTGGAATCGGGACACCAAGCCGAAGCTTTCTTT. Protein product: CASSLESGHQAEAFF. Filled out from reference TRBV5-4 and TRBJ1-1, the complete variable domain reads ETGVTQSPTHLIKTRGQQVTLRCSSQSGHNTVSWYQQALGQGPQFIFQYYREEENGRGNFPPRFSGLQFPNYSSELNVNALELDDSALYLCASSLESGHQAEAFFGQGTRLTVV.

This clone has a single count. J is TRBJ2-5 and V is TRBV7-9; D is uncertain. Between the trimmed V and J ends, which lost 5 bases and 5 bases, there was a span of 12 bases. Germline V lookup: CDR1 SEHNR, CDR2 FQNEAQ (reference sequence). The CDR3 length is 13 residues. This CDR3 is CASSQAGGETQYF. DNA for the CDR3: TGTGCCAGCAGCCAGGCAGGTGGGGAGACCCAGTACTTC. The variable domain in full, completed from reference TRBV7-9 and TRBJ2-5, reads DTGVSQNPRHKITKRGQNVTFRCDPISEHNRLYWYRQTLGQGPEFLTYFQNEAQLEKSRLLSDRFSAERPKGSFSTLEIQRTEQGDSAMYLCASSQAGGETQYFGPGTRLLVL.